This TCR beta chain was captured by sequencing in a study of neoadjuvant anti-PD-1 for oral cavity cancer (dated by TCRdb to about 2021). About the investigation overall: Patients mostly received three to four biweekly doses of nivolumab at 3 mg/kg before curative-intent surgical resection. A fourth nivolumab dose was given around day 43 to patients without progression, and definitive surgical resection was performed in those patients on days 50-56. Patients with complete response, partial response or stable disease by RECIST 1.1 were defined as responders, whereas patients with progression were defined as non-responders. The parent correlative cohort had 12 to 13 patients and a response rate of 33%. Study-wide conclusions, independent of this receptor: The TCR analyses had only three patients in each response group, and the authors called for validation in larger cohorts. Greater tumor shrinkage was correlated with larger post-treatment sizes of preexisting intratumoral clones, suggesting that expansion of preexisting clones contributed to response. Higher pretreatment blood TCRbeta clonality and lower post-treatment tumor TCRbeta clonality were correlated with higher pretreatment blood Treg/Th17 ratios.

This clone was detected only a few times. Its antigen remains unidentified. Base qualities are not provided; no much larger clone lies one nucleotide away. The time point label for this specimen denotes: after neoadjuvant nivolumab, at surgical resection. None of the patients had received prior systemic or radiation treatment, and all were newly diagnosed with stage II-IVA oral cavity squamous cell carcinoma. The cohort was composed of patients with HPV-negative, locally advanced oral cavity squamous cell carcinoma. The samples were drawn from a longitudinal correlative study tied to a single-arm phase II trial testing neoadjuvant nivolumab in oral cavity squamous cell carcinoma. Genomic DNA-based TCRbeta sequencing was performed on subject-matched pre- and post-treatment PBMCs and tumors from three responders and three non-responders. Genomic DNA was isolated from tumor tissue using the Maxwell RSC DNA from Tissue kit.

Sequences SGHRS (CDR1) and YFSETQ (CDR2) are obtained from the germline V gene. Germline trimming amounts to 3 bases on V and 6 bases on J, with 6 as the count of junction bases outside the gene matches. Reading from cysteine to phenylalanine, the CDR3 counts 14 amino acids. Only CDR3 DNA is held: 42 bases, read in frame from base 1. For survey sequencing, tumor libraries mostly used 4.5 to 6 ug of input genomic DNA, with two replicates for each sample. The immunoSEQ hsTCRbeta kit was used to prepare TCRbeta libraries according to the manufacturer's instructions. Sequencing of the completed libraries took place using an Illumina NovaSeq 6000 S4 flow cell after they had been pooled to approximately 3 nM. The authors processed their data as follows. The immunoSEQ Analyzer was used for raw data preprocessing and quality control. The analysis was restricted to productive rearrangements, with each unique CDR3 amino acid sequence defining a clonotype. Repertoire clonality was estimated as the Gini-Simpson index, which was computed with the R package tcR. Student's t test was used to compare Gini indices, while Pearson correlation assessed associations with tumor size change. TCRdb mirrors the immuneACCESS table, restricted to in-frame sequences. Some clones are absent from its copies; in checked studies, under half trace to an unresolved V gene, and the reason for the others is unknown. The DNA was the basis for D and trimming; V, J and clone size are from that table. In all, the sample holds approximately 16,000 clones, and roughly 35% of those were seen once. In total, the top ten clones hold approximately 40% of the sample.

Sequencing used tumor tissue, obtained after nivolumab (anti-PD-1) treatment. The chain couples TRBV5-1 to TRBJ1-2, and 9 junctional nucleotides match TRBD1. The sequence was collected from a person aged 40 to 85 with oral cavity squamous cell carcinoma. The base sequence is TGCGCCAGCAGCTCGACGCGGACAGGGGATGGCTACACCTTC. Translated, it reads CASSSTRTGDGYTF. The variable domain in full, with residues beyond the CDR3 obtained from the reference TRBV5-1 and TRBJ1-2 genes, is KAGVTQTPRYLIKTRGQQVTLSCSPISGHRSVSWYQQTPGQGLQFLFEYFSETQRNKGNFPGRFSGRQFSNSRSEMNVSTLELGDSALYLCASSSTRTGDGYTFGSGTRLTVV.